Each of the 18 T cell receptor beta chains below was sequenced from the same sample in a study of blood T cell repertoires in COVID-19. The table came from immunoSEQ multiplex PCR; TCRdb's copy has only in-frame clones and leaves some out. Of roughly 160,000 clones in the sample, approximately 86% were seen once. Sequenced sample: peripheral blood. These receptor sequences come from a woman of 80 years or more with active or convalescent COVID-19.

V gene TRBV9 combines with J gene TRBJ2-3, with 11 bases lining up with TRBD2. The V segment lost 0 bases and the J segment 4 bases; nucleotides outside the gene matches: 4. The CDR3 covers 16 residues. The germline gives CDR1 SGDLS, CDR2 YYNGEE. Written as DNA, the CDR3 is TGTGCCAGCAGCGTAGCCGGTAGCGGGGGGGCAGATACGCAGTATTTT. Encoded protein: CASSVAGSGGADTQYF.

V and J are TRBV9 and TRBJ2-3; 8 bases are shared with TRBD2. CDR1 and CDR2 (germline): SGDLS, YYNGEE. Losses at the gene ends were 4 bases for V and 0 bases for J; bases not matched to a gene: 10. The CDR3 loop spans 17 amino acids. The CDR3 nucleotides read TGTGCCAGCAGCCCACGAGGTAGCGGGATTAGCACAGATACGCAGTATTTT. It yields the protein CASSPRGSGISTDTQYF.

This clone was detected a few times. The J gene is TRBJ1-2, the V gene TRBV5-1; 7 nucleotides align to TRBD1. Germline V gives CDR1 SGHRS, CDR2 YFSETQ. The junction had 5 bases not matched to a gene; V was cut back by 4 bases and J by 5 bases. The CDR3 is made up of 13 amino acids. The chain's CDR3 is CASSPQTGYGYTF. Here the CDR3 DNA reads TGCGCCAGCAGCCCACAGACAGGGTATGGCTACACCTTC.

The chain carries TRBV18 and TRBJ1-1; perhaps TRBD1 as D (5 bases). This CDR3 is built from 13 residues. Trimming stripped 6 bases from V and 6 bases from J, with 14 bases between. Per germline, CDR1 KGHSH and CDR2 LQKENI. The CDR3 region has the DNA TGTGCCAGCTCGCGGGACCGCGCACCTGAAGCTTTCTTT. Protein product: CASSRDRAPEAFF.

The chain is built from TRBV18 and TRBJ1-2; 8 bases are shared with TRBD1. The V segment lost 2 bases and the J segment 5 bases; nucleotides outside the gene matches: 7. Germline assignment: CDR1 KGHSH and CDR2 LQKENI. This CDR3 contains 15 residues. The CDR3 protein is CASSPFQGAPYGYTF. The CDR3 nucleotides are TGTGCCAGCTCACCATTCCAGGGGGCCCCTTATGGCTACACCTTC.

The chain carries TRBV18 and TRBJ1-1; possibly TRBD1 for D (6 bases). The germline V and J ends were trimmed by 1 base and 2 bases, with 14 bases remaining between them. CDR3 length: 16 amino acids. Germline V gene data show CDR1 as KGHSH and CDR2 as LQKENI. The CDR3, as DNA: TGTGCCAGCTCACCACAGCCGCCAGGGGACAACACTGAAGCTTTCTTT. It yields the protein CASSPQPPGDNTEAFF.

The chain is built from TRBV13 and TRBJ2-7, with TRBD1 identical over 7 bases. V lost 3 bases, J lost 7 bases, and 12 bases stayed unmatched. The CDR3 runs 15 residues. Germline CDR1 is PRHDT and CDR2 is FYEKMQ (reference sequence). As DNA, the CDR3 is TGTGCCAGCAGCTTGTACGGGACAGAGAAAGGGGAGCAGTACTTC. This encodes CASSLYGTEKGEQYF.

The chain is built from TRBV9 and TRBJ1-1; 8 bases are shared with TRBD1. Germline-derived CDR1 and CDR2 are SGDLS and YYNGEE. V lost 4 bases, J lost 1 base, and 6 bases stayed unmatched. This CDR3 has 15 residues. The CDR3 coding sequence is TGTGCCAGCAGCTCAGGACAGGGTTCGAACACTGAAGCTTTCTTT. This gives the protein CASSSGQGSNTEAFF.

This sequence joins TRBV6-6 and TRBJ1-3; 8 bases align to TRBD1. Trimming cost V 7 bases and J 4 bases; bases outside gene matches: 3. The CDR3 loop spans 13 amino acids. The germline V gene has CDR1 MNHNY and CDR2 SVGAGI (reference sequence). DNA for the CDR3: TGTGCCAGCAAGACAGGGGACGGAAACACCATATATTTT. It specifies CASKTGDGNTIYF.

The chain links TRBV15 to TRBJ2-7; 9 bases fit TRBD1. Germline V gene data show CDR1 as LNHNV and CDR2 as YYDKDF (reference sequence). V was clipped by 3 bases and J by 0 bases; unmatched bases: 3. There are 15 residues in the CDR3. This CDR3 reads CATSRGDRVSYEQYF. The CDR3 bases are TGTGCCACCAGCAGGGGGGACAGGGTCTCCTACGAGCAGTACTTC.

The rearrangement links TRBV7-3 to TRBJ2-5; 8 nucleotides agree with TRBD1. The CDR3 consists of 15 residues. From germline, CDR1 is SGHTA and CDR2 FQGTGA. V was clipped by 5 bases and J by 5 bases; unmatched bases: 10. The CDR3 coding sequence is TGTGCCAGCAGCCTCCGCAGGGGGCTGGGGGAGACCCAGTACTTC. It is translated as CASSLRRGLGETQYF.

This chain links TRBV4-1 with TRBJ1-2; D not resolved. Trimming took 4 bases from V and 4 from J, leaving 13 bases between them. This CDR3 contains 14 residues. CDR1 is MGHRA, CDR2 YSYEKL, per germline. The CDR3 DNA reads as TGCGCCAGCAGCCCTTTCCCCAGAGGCTATGGCTACACCTTC. Protein sequence: CASSPFPRGYGYTF.

The genes are TRBV4-2 and TRBJ2-2, with a possible D match to TRBD2 (5 bases). From germline, CDR1 is LGHNA and CDR2 YNFKEQ. Between the trimmed V and J ends, which lost 4 bases and 5 bases, there was a span of 8 bases. The CDR3 totals 13 residues. The DNA for the CDR3 is TGTGCCAGCAGCCTCACTAGTACCGGGGAGCTGTTTTTT. It yields the protein CASSLTSTGELFF.

This clone was detected a few times. The CDR3 sequence is CASSQEPENSPLHF. The CDR3, as DNA: TGCGCCAGCAGCCAAGAACCTGAGAATTCACCCCTCCACTTT. The J gene is TRBJ1-6, the V gene TRBV4-1; D uncertain. CDR3 length: 14 amino acids. The germline CDR1 and CDR2 sequences are MGHRA and YSYEKL. V lost 0 bases to trimming and J lost 7 bases, with 7 bases between them.

In this sample, this clone turned up once. The CDR3 loop reads CASSLQGSVSGNTIYF. The CDR3, as DNA: TGTGCCAGCAGCTTGCAGGGGAGTGTCTCTGGAAACACCATATATTTT. The chain recombines TRBV5-4 with TRBJ1-3, with a possible D match to TRBD1 (6 bases). Trimming took 1 base from V and 0 from J, leaving 11 bases between them. CDR1 is SGHNT and CDR2 is YYREEE in the germline V gene (reference sequence). The CDR3 runs to 16 residues.

Worth noting for this clone: Other nucleotide sequences from this sample produce the same CDR3. The chain has TRBV24-1 and TRBJ2-5, with D possibly being TRBD2 (7 bases). The length of the CDR3 is 15 residues. Trimming took 1 base from V and 4 from J, leaving 12 bases between them. From germline, CDR1 is KGHDR and CDR2 SFDVKD. In DNA form, the CDR3 reads TGTGCCACCAGTGATTTCCGGGGGGCGGGAGAGACCCAGTACTTC. Protein product: CATSDFRGAGETQYF.

The chain carries TRBV19 and TRBJ1-1; TRBD1 aligns across 8 bases. The CDR3 is made up of 15 amino acids. Per germline, CDR1 LNHDA and CDR2 SQIVND (reference sequence). Unmatched junction bases numbered 8, after V lost 5 bases and J lost 3 bases. The CDR3 reads CASSATGGWYTEAFF. DNA of the CDR3: TGTGCCAGTAGTGCTACAGGGGGATGGTACACTGAAGCTTTCTTT. Based on the CDR3 plus reference TRBV19 and TRBJ1-1, the full variable domain is DGGITQSPKYLFRKEGQNVTLSCEQNLNHDAMYWYRQDPGQGLRLIYYSQIVNDFQKGDIAEGYSVSREKKESFPLTVTSAQKNPTAFYLCASSATGGWYTEAFFGQGTRLTVV.

The V and J genes are TRBV7-3 and TRBJ2-2; 12 positions agree with TRBD2. This CDR3 is 14 amino acids long. After removal of 5 bases from V and 6 bases from J, the junction contained 1 base not matched to a gene. CDR1 SGHTA and CDR2 FQGTGA come from the germline V gene. Here the CDR3 reads CASSLAGGPGELFF. CDR3 DNA sequence: TGTGCCAGCAGCCTAGCGGGAGGGCCCGGGGAGCTGTTTTTT.